Below are 20 T cell receptor beta chains sequenced from a single sample in a study of regulatory T cells in long-lasting Graves disease. The time point is: newly diagnosed GD, antithyroid drugs for less than 3 months. RNA from PBMCs was the source of the TCR library. Investigators prepared the TCR beta libraries by applying iRepertoire HTBI primers and Arm-PCR of CDR3 regions. From the multiplex PCR reads, TCRdb called clonotypes with MiXCR, one entry per CDR3 protein. The table records hundreds of thousands of distinct CDR3 sequences, roughly 16% of them present only once. The data also belong to a second study, concerning T cells in Graves' hyperthyroidism and ophthalmopathy.

The sample in question was peripheral blood mononuclear cells (PBMCs), obtained at new diagnosis, from a patient treated with antithyroid drugs. The receptors here all came from a woman aged 30 to 39 with Graves disease.

In its sample, this clonotype was seen many times. This chain uses TRBV6-1 with TRBJ1-2; D is uncertain. Germline CDR1 and CDR2: MNHNS and SASEGT. The V end lost 1 base, the J end lost 2 bases, and 5 bases lay between the germline ends. CDR3 length: 13 amino acids. In DNA, the CDR3 is TGTGCCAGCAGTGAAGTTCCAAACTATGGCTACACCTTC. Encoded protein: CASSEVPNYGYTF.

This clonotype was detected only a few times. V and J are TRBV5-1 and TRBJ2-5, with 9 bases fitting TRBD2. Trimming at V came to 4 bases and at J to 5 bases, leaving 12 bases not matched to a gene. The CDR3 length is 16 residues. Germline lookup yields CDR1 SGHRS and CDR2 YFSETQ. This CDR3 reads CASSARLAEGGETQYF. DNA of the CDR3: TGCGCCAGCAGCGCCCGACTAGCGGAGGGGGGTGAGACCCAGTACTTC.

This clonotype came up many times. V and J are TRBV6-1 and TRBJ2-7; no reliable D call. The CDR3 sequence is 13 residues long. Germline V CDR1 and CDR2: MNHNS, SASEGT. V was trimmed by 3 bases and J by 0 bases, leaving 6 bases between them. The DNA for the CDR3 is TGTGCCAGCAGTGAGTTCAGCTCCTACGAGCAGTACTTC. Translated: CASSEFSSYEQYF.

This clonotype came up a few times. The genes are TRBV27 and TRBJ2-1; TRBD1 matches at 7 bases. Germline assignment: CDR1 MNHEY and CDR2 SMNVEV (reference sequence). CDR3 length: 12 residues. Germline trimming cut 3 bases from V and 11 bases from J; bases unmatched to any gene: 4. The CDR3 protein is CASSFLQGQQFF. CDR3 coding DNA: TGTGCCAGCAGTTTTCTACAGGGGCAGCAGTTCTTC.

This clonotype appeared many times. This may be a read error: a much more frequent sequence differs by one nucleotide. This chain uses TRBV2 with TRBJ2-1; D remains unclear. CDR1 and CDR2 (germline): SNHLY, FYNNEI. This CDR3 has 11 amino acids. Trimming pared 2 bases from V and 8 bases from J, leaving 4 bases between. CDR3 bases: TGTGCCAGCAGTGAACGGGATGAGCAGTTCTTC. Its translation is CASSERDEQFF.

V and J are TRBV7-9 and TRBJ2-2, with 7 bases identical to TRBD1. Germline V gene sequence: CDR1 SEHNR, CDR2 FQNEAQ (reference sequence). This CDR3 spans 16 amino acids. The ends lost 4 bases at V and 2 bases at J; junction bases unmatched: 7. The CDR3 DNA reads TGTGCCAGCAGCTGGGGGCCAGGGGGAAACACCGGGGAGCTGTTTTTT. This codes for CASSWGPGGNTGELFF.

This clonotype was found a few times. The CDR3 DNA sequence: TGTGCCAGCAGTGAAGCCGGTCCCCTCACAGATACGCAGTATTTT. This gives the protein CASSEAGPLTDTQYF. V is TRBV6-1 and J is TRBJ2-3; D gene ambiguous. The germline V gene has CDR1 MNHNS and CDR2 SASEGT. V lost 0 bases and J lost 2, with 9 bases in between. The CDR3 totals 15 residues.

Many counts were recorded for this clonotype. The chain joins TRBV6-1 to TRBJ2-1, with 12 bases aligning to TRBD2. V dropped 7 bases and J dropped 6; count of bases not matched to a gene: 7. The CDR3 has 15 amino acids. Germline V gene lookup returns CDR1 MNHNS and CDR2 SASEGT. CDR3 sequence reads: CASTRLAGALNEQFF. DNA of the CDR3: TGTGCCAGCACTCGACTAGCGGGAGCTCTCAATGAGCAGTTCTTC.

This clonotype was counted only a few times. The V call is TRBV30, the J call TRBJ1-1, with D hard to call. The CDR3 totals 12 residues. The germline CDR1 and CDR2 sequences are GTSNPN and SVGIG (reference sequence). The V gene lost 3 bases and the J gene lost 0 bases, with 5 bases spanning the gap. In DNA, the CDR3 is TGTGCCTGGAGAACCATGAACACTGAAGCTTTCTTT. This translates into CAWRTMNTEAFF. Full variable domain (outside the CDR3, taken from reference TRBV30 and TRBJ1-1): SQTIHQWPATLVQPVGSPLSLECTVEGTSNPNLYWYRQAAGRGLQLLFYSVGIGQISSEVPQNLSASRPQDRQFILSSKKLLLSDSGFYLCAWRTMNTEAFFGQGTRLTVV.

This clonotype showed up many times. The chain carries TRBV28 and TRBJ2-7; 7 nucleotides align to TRBD1. There are 14 residues in the CDR3. Germline CDR1 and CDR2: MDHEN and SYDVKM. J gave up 6 bases and V 5 bases, and 10 bases lay outside the gene matches. CDR3 amino acids: CASSTPGQSVEQYF. The CDR3 coding sequence is TGTGCCAGCAGTACGCCGGGACAGTCTGTCGAGCAGTACTTC.

V and J are TRBV5-5 and TRBJ1-1; TRBD1 is a possible D gene (6 bases). There are 15 residues in the CDR3. V lost 0 bases and J lost 0, with 9 bases in between. Germline CDR1 reads SGHKS; CDR2 reads YYEKEE (reference sequence). The CDR3: CASSLEGHLNTEAFF. The CDR3, as DNA: TGTGCCAGCAGCTTGGAGGGACACCTGAACACTGAAGCTTTCTTT.

Details on this clonotype: A junction end diverges from the germline sequence, so it may reflect a read error. CDR3 DNA: TGTGCCGGCAGCCCGGGACTAGCGGTCATAGGGGAGCTGTTTTTT. Its protein product is CAGSPGLAVIGELFF. The V and J genes are TRBV7-2 and TRBJ2-2, with 11 bases matching TRBD2. CDR1 and CDR2 from the germline V gene are SGHTA and FQGNSA. This CDR3 comprises 15 residues.

The chain links TRBV18 to TRBJ2-7, with 12 bases lining up with TRBD2. The germline V gene encodes CDR1 KGHSH and CDR2 LQKENI. The CDR3 totals 16 residues. V lost 3 bases, J lost 0 bases, and 3 bases stayed unmatched. The CDR3 bases are TGTGCCAGCTCACCTGCGGGACTAGCGGGCTCCTACGAGCAGTACTTC. Translated, it gives CASSPAGLAGSYEQYF.

This clonotype was observed many times. CDR3 amino acids: CASSQHDRAYGYTF. The CDR3 nucleotides are TGTGCCAGCAGCCAACATGACAGGGCCTATGGCTACACCTTC. This chain uses TRBV6-1 with TRBJ1-2; 7 bases match TRBD1. V was clipped by 6 bases and J by 4 bases; unmatched bases: 8. This CDR3 contains 14 residues. Germline V gene sequence: CDR1 MNHNS, CDR2 SASEGT.

This clonotype was counted many times. This chain connects TRBV12-3 or TRBV12-4 to TRBJ1-1, with no clear D. The CDR3 extends over 14 amino acids. V was clipped by 3 bases and J by 0 bases, with 8 bases between them. The CDR3 here is CASSFLYMNTEAFF. The CDR3 DNA sequence: TGTGCCAGCAGTTTCCTTTACATGAACACTGAAGCTTTCTTT.

V is TRBV7-9 and J is TRBJ2-1; 11 bases align to TRBD2. Germline trimming cut 5 bases from V and 6 bases from J; bases unmatched to any gene: 6. CDR1 is SEHNR and CDR2 is FQNEAQ in the germline V gene (reference sequence). This CDR3 contains 15 residues. CDR3 nucleotide sequence: TGTGCCAGCAGCCCGTTACTAGCGGGAGTCAATGAGCAGTTCTTC. Its translation: CASSPLLAGVNEQFF.

This clonotype has a handful of counts. This chain joins TRBV30 and TRBJ2-5; no clear D gene. Germline CDR1 reads GTSNPN; CDR2 reads SVGIG (reference sequence). With 8 bases removed from V and 4 bases from J, the gap between germline ends came to 20 bases. The CDR3 extends over 14 amino acids. CDR3 nucleotide sequence: TGTGCCGGAACCCCGGGTAGGATGGGAGAGACCCAGTACTTC. Translating it yields CAGTPGRMGETQYF.

At least ten counts were recorded for this clonotype. The rearrangement joins TRBV27 to TRBJ2-7; D may be TRBD1 or TRBD2 (5 bases each). The V gene lost 5 bases and the J gene lost 5 bases, with 13 bases spanning the gap. Germline CDR1 MNHEY, CDR2 SMNVEV (reference sequence). This CDR3 contains 13 residues. The CDR3 DNA reads as TGTGCCAGCAGTCTGGCCAGGGAGCACGAGCAGTACTTC. Its translation: CASSLAREHEQYF.

The chain employs TRBV4-2 and TRBJ2-2; TRBD2 matches 7 bases. V dropped 1 base and J dropped 0; count of bases not matched to a gene: 5. Germline CDR1 reads LGHNA; CDR2 reads YNFKEQ. The CDR3 runs to 17 residues. In DNA, the CDR3 is TGTGCCAGCAGCCAAGCCCCGGGAGGTTCGAACACCGGGGAGCTGTTTTTT. Translating it yields CASSQAPGGSNTGELFF.

The chain's CDR3 is CASSPPGQGPHQPQHF. In DNA, the CDR3 is TGTGCCAGCTCACCACCGGGACAGGGCCCCCATCAGCCCCAGCATTTT. The chain is built from TRBV18 and TRBJ1-5, with 9 bases identical to TRBD1. Germline lookup yields CDR1 KGHSH and CDR2 LQKENI. The CDR3 has 16 amino acids. The junction had 5 bases not matched to a gene; V was cut back by 0 bases and J by 5 bases. The variable domain in full, completed from reference TRBV18 and TRBJ1-5, reads NAGVMQNPRHLVRRRGQEARLRCSPMKGHSHVYWYRQLPEEGLKFMVYLQKENIIDESGMPKERFSAEFPKEGPSILRIQQVVRGDSAAYFCASSPPGQGPHQPQHFGDGTRLSIL.